This T cell receptor beta chain was documented in a study of T-cell memory formation after mild COVID-19. Overall study context: The TCR clusters were mostly specific to one donor. General study findings and limits: Later expanders leaned CD4+, whereas clones that contracted between day 15 and 85 were balanced CD4/CD8. Pre-infection memory carried some responding clones, suggesting that cross-reactive memory joined. The study found contracting CD4+ clones mainly in CM and EM and contracting CD8+ clones in EMRA.

CDR1 KGHDR and CDR2 SFDVKD come from the germline V gene. V lost 1 base and J lost 2, with 12 bases in between. This CDR3 comprises 16 residues. TCRdb re-derived calls from the 5' RACE reads in MiXCR, one entry per CDR3 protein. In the table there are 450,000 to 650,000 distinct CDR3 sequences, less than 25% of which are singletons. For this clonotype: What it binds is unknown.

The J gene is TRBJ2-3, the V gene TRBV24-1; D is unclear. This receptor was identified in an adult woman who had mild COVID-19 (a few samples of this study predate the infection). Cell type and time point are not known. Material for sequencing was PBMCs or a T cell subset sorted from them (not recorded which). The CDR3 nucleotides are TGTGCCACCAGTGATTTTACAAGTTTTGACACAGATACGCAGTATTTT. Residues: CATSDFTSFDTDTQYF.